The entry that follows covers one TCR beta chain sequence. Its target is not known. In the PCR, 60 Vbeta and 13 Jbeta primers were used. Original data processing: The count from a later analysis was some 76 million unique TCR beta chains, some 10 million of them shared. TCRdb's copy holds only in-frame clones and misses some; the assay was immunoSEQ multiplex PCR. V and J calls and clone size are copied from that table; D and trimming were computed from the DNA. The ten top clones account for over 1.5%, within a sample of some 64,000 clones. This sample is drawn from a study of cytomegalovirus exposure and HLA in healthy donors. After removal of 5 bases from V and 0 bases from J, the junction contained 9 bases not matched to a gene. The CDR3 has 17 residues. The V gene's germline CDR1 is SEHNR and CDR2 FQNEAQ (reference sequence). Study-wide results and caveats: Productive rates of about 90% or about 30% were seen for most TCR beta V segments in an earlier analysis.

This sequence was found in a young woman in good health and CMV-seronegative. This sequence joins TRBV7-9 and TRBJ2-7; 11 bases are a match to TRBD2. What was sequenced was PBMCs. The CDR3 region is CASSPNLGLAVSYEQYF. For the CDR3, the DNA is TGTGCCAGCAGCCCCAACCTGGGACTAGCGGTCTCCTACGAGCAGTACTTC.